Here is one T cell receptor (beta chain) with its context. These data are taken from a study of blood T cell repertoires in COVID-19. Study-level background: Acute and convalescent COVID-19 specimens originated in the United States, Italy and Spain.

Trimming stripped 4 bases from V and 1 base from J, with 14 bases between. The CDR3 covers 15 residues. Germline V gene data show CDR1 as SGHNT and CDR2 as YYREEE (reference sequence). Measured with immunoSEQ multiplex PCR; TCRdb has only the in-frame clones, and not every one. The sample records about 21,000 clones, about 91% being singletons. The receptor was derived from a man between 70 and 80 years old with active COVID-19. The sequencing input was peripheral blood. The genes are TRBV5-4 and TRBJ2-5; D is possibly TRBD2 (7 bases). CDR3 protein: CASSSRGASQETQYF. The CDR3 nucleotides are TGTGCCAGCAGCAGCCGGGGGGCGTCCCAAGAGACCCAGTACTTC.